Each of the 25 T cell receptor beta chains below was sequenced from the same sample in a study of blood T cells in healthy people across ages (dated by TCRdb to the mid-2010s). Libraries came from 5' RACE. Sequencing instrument: Illumina HiSeq 2500. A second PCR of roughly 6 to 11 cycles was run with a J-beta primer mix and a sample-barcoded 5' primer. TCRdb reran the public reads through fastp at Q25 and MiXCR, keeping productive beta chains. Rows matching on CDR3 protein sequence are summarized as one entry with the most common DNA and genes. The sample yields roughly 730,000 distinct CDR3 sequences; roughly three fifths were counted once. The ten largest clones take up roughly 26% of the sample. Source material: blood. These receptors all come from a man aged 40-49 years in good health.

The rearrangement joins TRBV5-6 to TRBJ1-2; 7 positions match TRBD1. V lost 2 bases to trimming and J lost 7 bases; unmatched junction nucleotides: 5. Germline V gives CDR1 SGHDT, CDR2 YYEEEE. The CDR3 consists of 13 residues. The CDR3 reads CASSFDRETGYTF. Written as DNA, the CDR3 is TGTGCCAGCAGCTTCGACAGGGAGACTGGCTACACCTTC.

The rearrangement joins TRBV20-1 to TRBJ2-5; 9 nucleotides line up with TRBD2. V trimming: 4 bases; J trimming: 5 bases; junction bases outside the gene matches: 8. The length of the CDR3 is 14 residues. Germline V gene data show CDR1 as DFQATT and CDR2 as SNEGSKA (reference sequence). CDR3 amino acids: CSAKGLAREETQYF. CDR3 nucleotide sequence: TGCAGTGCTAAAGGACTAGCGCGGGAGGAGACCCAGTACTTC.

V is TRBV12-3 or TRBV12-4 and J is TRBJ1-6; TRBD1 agrees at 8 bases. With V trimmed by 3 bases and J by 9 bases, 7 bases remained unmatched. The CDR3 covers 15 residues. CDR3 DNA: TGTGCCAGCAGTTTTCAGGACAGGGAAGGTTCACCCCTCCACTTT. Protein sequence: CASSFQDREGSPLHF.

The chain has TRBV9 and TRBJ2-3, with D perhaps given as TRBD1 or TRBD2 (6 bases each). Trimming removed 3 bases from V and 4 bases from J, with 9 bases in between. The V gene's germline CDR1 is SGDLS and CDR2 YYNGEE. The CDR3 is 13 amino acids. DNA for the CDR3: TGTGCCAGCAGCGAAAGGGGGGCAGATACGCAGTATTTT. Translated, it gives CASSERGADTQYF.

V is TRBV6-1 and J is TRBJ2-7; 12 bases align to TRBD1. CDR1 is MNHNS and CDR2 is SASEGT in the germline V gene. The CDR3 has 16 residues. V trimming: 4 bases; J trimming: 2 bases; junction bases outside the gene matches: 6. The DNA for the CDR3 is TGTGCCAGCAGTGGGGACAGGGGGCAGGTTACCTACGAGCAGTACTTC. It yields the protein CASSGDRGQVTYEQYF.

The chain recombines TRBV5-1 with TRBJ1-1, with 9 bases matching TRBD1. V dropped 3 bases and J dropped 4; count of bases not matched to a gene: 10. The CDR3 loop spans 16 amino acids. CDR1 is SGHRS and CDR2 is YFSETQ in the germline V gene. CDR3 bases: TGCGCCAGCAGCTCATTCACAGGGGGCGCGCCCACTGAAGCTTTCTTT. Translating it yields CASSSFTGGAPTEAFF.

The chain is built from TRBV5-4 and TRBJ2-7; D may be TRBD2 (5 bases). The CDR3 has 14 residues. The germline V gene encodes CDR1 SGHNT and CDR2 YYREEE (reference sequence). V shed 4 bases and J shed 3 bases, with 14 bases lying between them. CDR3 sequence: CASSAPGLNYEQYF. CDR3 in DNA: TGTGCCAGCAGCGCTCCGGGATTAAACTACGAGCAGTACTTC. Complete variable domain (other parts from reference TRBV5-4 and TRBJ2-7): ETGVTQSPTHLIKTRGQQVTLRCSSQSGHNTVSWYQQALGQGPQFIFQYYREEENGRGNFPPRFSGLQFPNYSSELNVNALELDDSALYLCASSAPGLNYEQYFGPGTRLTVT.

This clonotype has a single count. This rearrangement joins TRBV21-1 to TRBJ2-3; TRBD1 reflects the table's D call only, with no check against the DNA. TRBV21-1 is assigned pseudogene status. The CDR3 totals 15 residues. The CDR3, as DNA: TGTGCCAGCATCGCCGGGACAGGTGTCTCAGATACGCAGTATTTT. Protein sequence: CASIAGTGVSDTQYF.

The V gene is TRBV6-2 or TRBV6-3, the J gene TRBJ1-6; 11 nucleotides line up with TRBD1. Germline-derived CDR1 and CDR2 are MNHEY and SVGEGT. This CDR3 is 15 amino acids long. Trimming removed 5 bases from V and 7 bases from J; junction bases left unmatched: 4. As DNA, the CDR3 is TGTGCCAGCAGTGACCGGACAGGGGGCAATTCACCCCTCCACTTT. This encodes CASSDRTGGNSPLHF.

The CDR3 sequence: CASSPTGGNHLAKNIQYF. CDR3 DNA sequence: TGTGCCAGCAGCCCGACAGGGGGCAACCATCTAGCCAAAAACATTCAGTACTTC. This chain links TRBV11-3 with TRBJ2-4; TRBD1 matches 10 bases. This CDR3 contains 18 residues. Per germline, CDR1 SGHNT and CDR2 YENEEA. V dropped 5 bases and J dropped 0; count of bases not matched to a gene: 10.

This clonotype showed up just a few times. CDR3 nucleotides: TGTGCTAGTGGTTGGGGCAGGGCGAACACTGAAGCTTTCTTT. Translating it yields CASGWGRANTEAFF. V is TRBV12-5 and J is TRBJ1-1; D is possibly TRBD1 (5 bases). CDR1 is LGHNT, CDR2 FRNRAP, per germline. The CDR3 loop spans 14 amino acids. The V gene lost 4 bases and the J gene lost 1 base, with 10 bases spanning the gap. The complete variable domain, with remaining parts taken from reference TRBV12-5 and TRBJ1-1, reads DARVTQTPRHKVTEMGQEVTMRCQPILGHNTVFWYRQTMMQGLELLAYFRNRAPLDDSGMPKDRFSAEMPDATLATLKIQPSEPRDSAVYFCASGWGRANTEAFFGQGTRLTVV.

In this sample, this clonotype turned up many times. The chain combines TRBV9 with TRBJ2-1; tentative D call: TRBD1 (5 bases). V dropped 2 bases and J dropped 0 bases, with 9 bases sitting between them. The germline gives CDR1 SGDLS, CDR2 YYNGEE. The length of the CDR3 is 15 residues. Here the CDR3 DNA reads TGTGCCAGCAGCGTGGGGCTGAACTCCTACAATGAGCAGTTCTTC. Encoded protein: CASSVGLNSYNEQFF.

This chain links TRBV10-3 with TRBJ2-4; 8 bases agree with TRBD2. The CDR3 runs 12 residues. Germline V gives CDR1 ENHRY, CDR2 SYGVKD. The V gene end was trimmed by 8 bases and the J gene end by 7 bases; junction bases not matched to a gene: 4. In DNA form, the CDR3 reads TGTGCCATCGGACTAGCTGGTAACATTCAGTACTTC. Protein product: CAIGLAGNIQYF.

This clonotype was counted between two and nine times. The chain recombines TRBV28 with TRBJ2-1, with a possible D match to TRBD1 (5 bases). The CDR3 consists of 13 residues. With 8 bases removed from V and 4 bases from J, the gap between germline ends came to 12 bases. Germline-derived CDR1 and CDR2 are MDHEN and SYDVKM. CDR3 in amino acids: CASGLTGYNEQFF. The CDR3 bases are TGTGCCAGCGGATTAACAGGATACAATGAGCAGTTCTTC.

The rearrangement joins TRBV2 to TRBJ2-7; D unresolved. The CDR3 has 12 amino acids. Trimming shortened V by 3 bases and J by 1 base, and 4 bases separated the two germline ends. CDR1 is SNHLY, CDR2 FYNNEI, per germline. This CDR3 reads CASSDKSYEQYF. The CDR3 DNA is TGTGCCAGCAGTGACAAGTCCTACGAGCAGTACTTC.

The V gene is TRBV29-1, the J gene TRBJ2-6, with TRBD2 identical over 9 bases. The junction had 7 bases not matched to a gene; V was cut back by 2 bases and J by 2 bases. The germline gives CDR1 SQVTM, CDR2 ANQGSEA. CDR3 length: 17 amino acids. CDR3 DNA: TGCAGCGTTGAACTTCGGCTAGCGGGGCCTGGGGCCAACGTCCTGACTTTC. Translating it yields CSVELRLAGPGANVLTF.

The rearrangement uses TRBV29-1 and TRBJ2-1; no definite D call. Germline CDR1 reads SQVTM; CDR2 reads ANQGSEA. V dropped 1 base and J dropped 0 bases, with 16 bases sitting between them. CDR3 length: 17 residues. DNA of the CDR3: TGCAGCGTTGAAGGCCTCGACGCCGAGAGCTCCTACAATGAGCAGTTCTTC. It yields the protein CSVEGLDAESSYNEQFF.

This clonotype was counted only a few times. The J gene is TRBJ2-7, the V gene TRBV27; D unclear. The CDR3 is 13 amino acids. The ends were cut back, 3 bases at V and 3 bases at J, with 9 bases in the middle. Germline CDR1 is MNHEY and CDR2 is SMNVEV (reference sequence). The CDR3 DNA reads as TGTGCCAGCAGTTTCAGAGGTCTCTACGAGCAGTACTTC. Protein: CASSFRGLYEQYF.

CDR3: CASSKPLGNSGVMDEQYF. CDR3 DNA: TGTGCCAGCAGCAAACCTTTAGGTAATAGCGGGGTAATGGACGAGCAGTACTTC. The chain uses TRBV21-1 and TRBJ2-7; whether TRBD2, the table's D call, matches the DNA was not checked. TRBV21-1 is an annotated pseudogene. This CDR3 contains 18 residues.

This clonotype was observed many times. J is TRBJ2-4 and V is TRBV4-3, with 9 bases aligning to TRBD1. From germline, CDR1 is LGHNA and CDR2 YSLEER. J gave up 2 bases and V 0 bases, and 5 bases lay outside the gene matches. There are 17 residues in the CDR3. The CDR3, as DNA: TGCGCCAGCAGCCAAGATCCCGGGACAGGGCCCAAAAACATTCAGTACTTC. It encodes CASSQDPGTGPKNIQYF.

This chain connects TRBV28 to TRBJ2-5; D is tentatively TRBD1 or TRBD2 (5 bases each). The J call may not be correct, given that the DNA end is closer to TRBJ2-4. The CDR3 contains 15 residues. Germline V gene sequence: CDR1 MDHEN, CDR2 SYDVKM. CDR3 loop: CAITSQGESKNIQYF. The CDR3 nucleotides read TGTGCCATCACCAGCCAGGGAGAATCCAAAAACATTCAGTACTTC.

The chain couples TRBV29-1 to TRBJ2-1, with D possibly TRBD1 on 6 matching bases. The V end lost 3 bases, the J end lost 3 bases, and 12 bases lay between the germline ends. The germline gives CDR1 SQVTM, CDR2 ANQGSEA. This CDR3 contains 14 residues. Here the CDR3 reads CSVDLSRGYNEQFF. The DNA for the CDR3 is TGCAGCGTTGATCTATCCAGGGGCTACAATGAGCAGTTCTTC.

A note on this clonotype: The junction differs from germline at one of its ends, possibly a read error. J is TRBJ1-1 and V is TRBV20-1, with D unclear. Germline CDR1 is DFQATT and CDR2 is SNEGSKA (reference sequence). CDR3 length equals 15 residues. CDR3 sequence (DNA): TGCAGTGCTAGAGAACAGACGGACCCCCTCACTGAAGCTCTCTTT. Its translation is CSAREQTDPLTEALF.

This clonotype was detected a few times. A read error is possible here, since a much larger clone lies one base away. The V gene is TRBV7-2, the J gene TRBJ2-1; TRBD2 agrees at 11 bases. This CDR3 is built from 14 residues. Trimming removed 5 bases from V and 9 bases from J; junction bases left unmatched: 6. Per germline, CDR1 SGHTA and CDR2 FQGNSA. DNA of the CDR3: TGTGCCAGCAGCGTCGGACTAGCGGGCCGTGAGCAGTTCTTC. It yields the protein CASSVGLAGREQFF.

This clonotype showed up just once. The genes are TRBV12-3 or TRBV12-4 and TRBJ2-1; possible D gene TRBD2, 6 bases. The germline V and J ends were trimmed by 1 base and 0 bases, with 22 bases remaining between them. The CDR3 extends over 20 amino acids. CDR3 in amino acids: CASSLEGGWGRSRSYNEQFF. CDR3 DNA: TGTGCCAGCAGTTTAGAAGGAGGGTGGGGGAGGAGCCGCTCCTACAATGAGCAGTTCTTC.